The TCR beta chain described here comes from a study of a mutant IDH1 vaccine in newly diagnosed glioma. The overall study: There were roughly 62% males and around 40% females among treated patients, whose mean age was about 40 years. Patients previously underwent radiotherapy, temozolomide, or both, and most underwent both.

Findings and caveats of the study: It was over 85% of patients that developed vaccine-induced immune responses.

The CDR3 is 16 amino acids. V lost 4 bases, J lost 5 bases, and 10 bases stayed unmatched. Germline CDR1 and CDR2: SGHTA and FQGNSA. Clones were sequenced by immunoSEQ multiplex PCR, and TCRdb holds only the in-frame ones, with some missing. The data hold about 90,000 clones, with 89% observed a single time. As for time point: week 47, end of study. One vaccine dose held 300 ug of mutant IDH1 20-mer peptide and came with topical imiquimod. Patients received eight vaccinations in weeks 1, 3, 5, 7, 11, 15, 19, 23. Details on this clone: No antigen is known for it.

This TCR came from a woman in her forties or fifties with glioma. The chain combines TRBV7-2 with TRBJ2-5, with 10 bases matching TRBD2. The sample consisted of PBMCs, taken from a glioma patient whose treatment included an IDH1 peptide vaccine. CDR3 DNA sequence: TGTGCCAGCAGCTCAAGGGCTAGCGGGAGTCGGGAGACCCAGTACTTC. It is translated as CASSSRASGSRETQYF.